This is a list of T cell receptor beta chains from one sample in a study of T cells after posttransplantation cyclophosphamide. Sequencing was performed with immunoSEQ multiplex PCR; in TCRdb, only in-frame clones are kept and a portion is missing. Of 16,000 or so clones listed, roughly 92% were seen once; the top ten hold around 0.53%. Sample: CD4+ T cells sorted from blood, taken after allogeneic stem cell transplant with posttransplant cyclophosphamide. The receptor source for this set is a male patient between 60 and 69 years old who received an allogeneic stem cell transplant from a related donor and was CMV-positive. Some T cells may be graft donor cells. The CDR3 runs from the conserved cysteine through the conserved F or W. The D gene is left open where the match is weak. For some rows the clone size is stated as once, few or many, or as a class when expanded; others skip it.

J: TRBJ1-4; size: few; V: TRBV23-1; D: TRBD1; DNA: TGCGCCAGCCGCCCCGCGGGGACAGGGAATGAAAAACTGTTTTTT; CDR3: CASRPAGTGNEKLFF
J: TRBJ1-1; size: .; V: TRBV27; D: .; DNA: TGTGCCAGCAGTCGAACAGATCAGGGGTACCCTGAAGCTTTCTTT; CDR3: CASSRTDQGYPEAFF
J: TRBJ2-3; size: .; V: TRBV18; D: TRBD1; DNA: TGTGCCAGCTCTGAGGGGACAGGGACCCCTCATGGGCAGTATTTT; CDR3: CASSEGTGTPHGQYF
J: TRBJ1-2; size: .; V: TRBV6-5; D: TRBD1; DNA: TGTGCCAGCAGTTACCGGGACAGGACGGGGTATGGCTACACCTTC; CDR3: CASSYRDRTGYGYTF
J: TRBJ1-2; size: .; V: TRBV7-2; D: TRBD1; DNA: TGTGCCAGCAGCTTAGGACAGGGCGAAGGCTACACCTTC; CDR3: CASSLGQGEGYTF
J: TRBJ1-1; size: .; V: TRBV7-8; D: .; DNA: TGTGCCAGCAGCTTGTACGGGAACACTGAAGCTTTCTTT; CDR3: CASSLYGNTEAFF
J: TRBJ2-3; size: .; V: TRBV10-2; D: TRBD2; DNA: TGCGCCAGCCTCGGACTAGCAGTAATAGATACGCAGTATTTT; CDR3: CASLGLAVIDTQYF
J: TRBJ1-2; size: .; V: TRBV19; D: TRBD1; DNA: TGTGCCAGTAGTATCCCGGGACAGGGACCTTCCGGGTATGGCTACACCTTC; CDR3: CASSIPGQGPSGYGYTF
J: TRBJ2-5; size: .; V: TRBV7-3; D: TRBD1; DNA: TGTGCCAGCAGCCTAGGGACAGGCAAAGAGACCCAGTACTTC; CDR3: CASSLGTGKETQYF
J: TRBJ2-5; size: .; V: TRBV4-1; D: .; DNA: TGCGCCAGCAGCCCAACCATAGGGCGCGGGGAGACCCAGTACTTC; CDR3: CASSPTIGRGETQYF
J: TRBJ2-7; size: .; V: TRBV28; D: TRBD2; DNA: TGTGCCAGCACTTTGGGACTAGCGGGAACCTACGAGCAGTACTTC; CDR3: CASTLGLAGTYEQYF
J: TRBJ2-1; size: .; V: TRBV5-1; D: .; DNA: TGCGCCAGCAGCTTAGGTGGTGGGGCAGTCAATTACAATGAGCAGTTCTTC; CDR3: CASSLGGGAVNYNEQFF
J: TRBJ1-6; size: .; V: TRBV6-5; D: .; DNA: TGTGCCAGCAGTTACTCGGGGGCAGGGGATTCACCCCTCCACTTT; CDR3: CASSYSGAGDSPLHF
J: TRBJ2-3; size: .; V: TRBV2; D: TRBD2; DNA: TGTGCCAGCAGCGGACTAGCGAGTAGCACAGATACGCAGTATTTT; CDR3: CASSGLASSTDTQYF
J: TRBJ2-7; size: .; V: TRBV5-6; D: .; DNA: TGTGCCAGCAGCTTGGGGGGGGTCTACGAGCAGTACTTC; CDR3: CASSLGGVYEQYF
J: TRBJ2-2; size: .; V: TRBV19; D: TRBD1; DNA: TGTGCCAGTAGTGGTCTAGGGGACAGGCCGAACACCGGGGAGCTGTTTTTT; CDR3: CASSGLGDRPNTGELFF
J: TRBJ1-2; size: once; V: TRBV29-1; D: TRBD1; DNA: TGCAGCGTTGCCAGGGGGGATAACTATGGCTACACCTTC; CDR3: CSVARGDNYGYTF